The 14 T cell receptor beta chains below come from one sample, sequenced in a study of T cell changes during pregnancy in multiple sclerosis. Sequencing used immunoSEQ multiplex PCR; TCRdb keeps in-frame clones, though not all of them. This sample has about 38,000 clones, with more than 75% found just once. The sample here was CD8+ T cells from peripheral blood mononuclear cells, taken in the third trimester of pregnancy. The receptors stem from a female donor with multiple sclerosis, enrolled in a pregnancy study.

This chain connects TRBV6-5 to TRBJ2-7, with 9 nucleotides matching TRBD1. Germline assignment: CDR1 MNHEY and CDR2 SVGAGI. V gave up 0 bases and J gave up 3 bases; unmatched junction bases: 6. The CDR3 length is 16 residues. CDR3 DNA: TGTGCCAGCAGTTACTCCCCGGGACAGGGAATCTACGAGCAGTACTTC. As protein: CASSYSPGQGIYEQYF.

DNA of the CDR3: TGTGCCAGCAGCCCTGATTTAGCCGCCTACGAGCAGTACTTC. Translated: CASSPDLAAYEQYF. The chain joins TRBV5-4 to TRBJ2-7; D is unclear. Germline V gives CDR1 SGHNT, CDR2 YYREEE (reference sequence). V was clipped by 4 bases and J by 2 bases, with 13 bases between them. The CDR3 has 14 residues.

This rearrangement joins TRBV9 to TRBJ2-3; 7 positions agree with TRBD2. The CDR3 is 15 residues long. V trimming: 1 base; J trimming: 3 bases; junction bases outside the gene matches: 5. The germline V gene has CDR1 SGDLS and CDR2 YYNGEE. CDR3 sequence: CASSVWEGSTDTQYF. The CDR3 coding sequence is TGTGCCAGCAGCGTATGGGAGGGCTCGACAGATACGCAGTATTTT.

This sequence joins TRBV27 and TRBJ1-1; D ambiguous. The CDR3 covers 13 residues. Germline CDR1 reads MNHEY; CDR2 reads SMNVEV (reference sequence). Between the trimmed V and J ends, which lost 2 bases and 1 base, there was a span of 5 bases. The CDR3 DNA is TGTGCCAGCAGTTTAGGAGCGAACACTGAAGCTTTCTTT. This sequence encodes CASSLGANTEAFF.

For this clone: This same CDR3 is encoded by further DNA sequences in the sample. The genes are TRBV19 and TRBJ1-1; TRBD1 is a possible D gene (5 bases). The V and J ends lost 8 bases and 1 base respectively, with 8 bases between them. The length of the CDR3 is 12 residues. Germline CDR1 is LNHDA and CDR2 is SQIVND (reference sequence). CDR3 sequence: CASRGGNTEAFF. CDR3 in DNA: TGTGCCAGTCGGGGGGGGAACACTGAAGCTTTCTTT.

This clone appeared a single time. The V call is TRBV7-8, the J call TRBJ2-2; D possibly corresponds to TRBD2 (5 bases). Germline V gene lookup returns CDR1 SGHVS and CDR2 FQNEAQ. The CDR3 has 15 amino acids. The germline V and J ends were trimmed by 4 bases and 7 bases, with 16 bases remaining between them. For the CDR3, the DNA is TGTGCCAGCAGCTCTCGGGCGGCGGAGGTCGGGGAGCTGTTTTTT. Translated: CASSSRAAEVGELFF.

The J gene is TRBJ2-1, the V gene TRBV9; 9 nucleotides agree with TRBD2. The CDR3 has 17 residues. The junction had 10 bases not matched to a gene; V was cut back by 0 bases and J by 6 bases. CDR1 and CDR2 (germline): SGDLS, YYNGEE. The CDR3 DNA reads as TGTGCCAGCAGCGTAGGATCAGGGGCGGGGGGGAGCAATGAGCAGTTCTTC. Translation: CASSVGSGAGGSNEQFF.

The genes are TRBV19 and TRBJ2-1; D remains ambiguous. The CDR3 is 12 residues long. Germline V gene lookup returns CDR1 LNHDA and CDR2 SQIVND (reference sequence). V dropped 5 bases and J dropped 6 bases, with 8 bases sitting between them. DNA for the CDR3: TGTGCCAGTAGTCCCAACAGCAATGAGCAGTTCTTC. As protein: CASSPNSNEQFF.

V gene TRBV16 combines with J gene TRBJ2-2; maybe TRBD1 (5 bases). V lost 0 bases to trimming and J lost 8 bases, with 10 bases between them. CDR1 and CDR2 (germline): KGHSY, FQNENV. The CDR3 spans 14 residues. Here the CDR3 reads CASSQSGPNGELFF. The CDR3 DNA is TGTGCCAGCAGCCAATCGGGGCCGAATGGGGAGCTGTTTTTT.

This rearrangement joins TRBV27 to TRBJ1-1, with D maybe TRBD1 (6 bases). The germline V gene encodes CDR1 MNHEY and CDR2 SMNVEV (reference sequence). The V gene lost 11 bases and the J gene lost 5 bases, with 18 bases spanning the gap. CDR3 length equals 13 residues. CDR3 region: CAARQEFSTEAFF. The CDR3 bases are TGTGCCGCCCGACAGGAGTTTAGTACTGAAGCTTTCTTT.

The chain combines TRBV28 with TRBJ1-1; maybe TRBD1 (5 bases). Germline CDR1 MDHEN, CDR2 SYDVKM. CDR3 size: 14 residues. V gave up 3 bases and J gave up 5 bases, with 13 bases separating them. CDR3 protein: CASSLGGYGTEAFF. CDR3 coding DNA: TGTGCCAGCAGTTTGGGGGGTTATGGTACTGAAGCTTTCTTT.

This clone was recorded only once. The chain recombines TRBV4-2 with TRBJ2-3, with 8 bases lining up with TRBD1. Trimming removed 4 bases from V and 0 bases from J; junction bases left unmatched: 6. Per the germline V gene, CDR1 is LGHNA and CDR2 is YNFKEQ. The CDR3 sequence is 16 residues long. The CDR3 bases are TGTGCCAGCAGCCCCCCCTGGACAGGGAGCACAGATACGCAGTATTTT. Its translation is CASSPPWTGSTDTQYF.

The genes are TRBV27 and TRBJ1-1, with D perhaps TRBD1 (5 bases). Per germline, CDR1 MNHEY and CDR2 SMNVEV (reference sequence). The V end was cut by 5 bases, the J end by 7 bases, with 11 bases between. The CDR3 is made up of 12 amino acids. The CDR3, as DNA: TGTGCCAGCAGTGACAGAAACGATGAAGCTTTCTTT. Encoded protein: CASSDRNDEAFF.

V and J are TRBV11-2 and TRBJ1-2, with 7 bases aligning to TRBD1. The CDR3 is made up of 17 amino acids. Germline CDR1 SGHAT, CDR2 FQNNGV. Germline trimming cut 0 bases from V and 3 bases from J; bases unmatched to any gene: 10. The CDR3 DNA sequence: TGTGCCAGCAGCTTAGATCGGGACAGCGGAAACTACTATGGCTACACCTTC. It translates to CASSLDRDSGNYYGYTF.